This record looks at one T cell receptor beta chain sequence and its context. In its sample, this clone comes out as medium-sized (0.01 to 0.1%). This clone's antigen is unknown. Nothing much larger sits one base from this clone, and base qualities are not available. The germline V gene (reference sequence) sets CDR1 to MNHEY and CDR2 to SMNVEV. Trimming leaves V shorter by 3 bases and J shorter by 3 bases, with the junction holding 7 bases beyond the gene matches. The CDR3 starts with the cysteine, ends with the phenylalanine, and has 15 residues. The CDR3 DNA has 45 bases and is translated from base 1. These data belong to a study of metastatic and nonmetastatic thyroid tumors (dated by TCRdb to 2018 to 2020). With regard to the full study: For patients with malignant and with benign thyroid disease, the researchers compared repertoires between peripheral blood samples and tumor or nodule tissue samples. Broad study findings and their caveats: TCR beta diversity was reported as significantly higher in malignant tumors than in benign nodules, in both blood and tumor samples.

Receptor amplification or capture employed PCR. Sequenced using an Illumina HiSeq 4000. High-throughput sequencing was used to profile the TCR beta-chain CDR3 region of every patient. As for how the authors treated the data: Drawing on CDR3 differences between clinicopathological groups, the researchers built a classifier meant to tell apart patients with distant-metastatic papillary thyroid cancer. The Shannon index was used to assess repertoire diversity, and the Morisita-Horn index was used to assess tumor-blood repertoire similarity. In TCRdb, the public reads were trimmed at Q25 with fastp and aligned with MiXCR, with productive beta chains retained. The V and J calls come from TCRdb's annotation, not from the publication. A total of 25,000 or so clones appear in this sample, around a quarter of them only once. The ten largest account for approximately 6% of the sample. None of the patients had been given any treatment before thyroid surgery. Using T-cell receptor beta sequencing, the study looked back at clinical samples from patients collected from about 2011 to 2019.

The chain links TRBV27 with TRBJ1-1; TRBD1 fits 7 bases in the junction. The TCR sequence derives from a female donor with papillary thyroid cancer or a benign thyroid nodule (not recorded which). Some clones in this sample may be carry-over from other donors' samples. Sequencing was done on a sample of blood. The CDR3 has the sequence CASSLGQILDTEAFF. DNA sequence: TGTGCCAGCAGTTTGGGACAGATTTTGGACACTGAAGCTTTCTTT.